A single sample is the source of the 3 T cell receptor beta chains below, sequenced in a study of blood T cell repertoires in COVID-19. Profiled with immunoSEQ multiplex PCR; TCRdb holds only in-frame clones, not every one. The sample contains approximately 210,000 clones, roughly 90% of which appear only once. Source material: PBMCs or T cells enriched from blood (not recorded which). The receptor set was obtained from a woman younger than 35 who had recovered from COVID-19.

The chain links TRBV5-1 to TRBJ2-5; 12 bases agree with TRBD2. CDR1 and CDR2 (germline): SGHRS, YFSETQ. The CDR3 length is 17 residues. Trimming cost V 4 bases and J 2 bases; bases outside gene matches: 9. The CDR3 DNA reads TGCGCCAGCAGCCCTTGGCTAGCGGGGGGGCGACAAGAGACCCAGTACTTC. Protein sequence: CASSPWLAGGRQETQYF.

The genes are TRBV3-1 (or the pseudogene TRBV3-2) and TRBJ1-1; 9 nucleotides align to TRBD1. The CDR3 is 16 residues long. Per germline, CDR1 LGHDT and CDR2 YNNKEL (reference sequence). Trimming took 6 bases from V and 0 from J; bases not matched to a gene: 8. DNA for the CDR3: TGTGCCAGCAGGTTTCGGACAGGGGAGATGAACACTGAAGCTTTCTTT. Its protein is CASRFRTGEMNTEAFF.

Regarding this clone: Within the sample, other DNA sequences also encode this same CDR3. The rearrangement links TRBV7-9 to TRBJ1-2, with 9 bases that match TRBD1. This CDR3 region has 14 residues. V lost 5 bases and J lost 2; bases outside the gene matches: 3. Germline V gene sequence: CDR1 SEHNR, CDR2 FQNEAQ (reference sequence). The CDR3 spells CASSLGQGNYGYTF. Written as DNA, the CDR3 is TGTGCCAGCAGCCTGGGACAGGGCAACTATGGCTACACCTTC. Filled out from reference TRBV7-9 and TRBJ1-2, the complete variable domain reads DTGVSQNPRHKITKRGQNVTFRCDPISEHNRLYWYRQTLGQGPEFLTYFQNEAQLEKSRLLSDRFSAERPKGSFSTLEIQRTEQGDSAMYLCASSLGQGNYGYTFGSGTRLTVV.